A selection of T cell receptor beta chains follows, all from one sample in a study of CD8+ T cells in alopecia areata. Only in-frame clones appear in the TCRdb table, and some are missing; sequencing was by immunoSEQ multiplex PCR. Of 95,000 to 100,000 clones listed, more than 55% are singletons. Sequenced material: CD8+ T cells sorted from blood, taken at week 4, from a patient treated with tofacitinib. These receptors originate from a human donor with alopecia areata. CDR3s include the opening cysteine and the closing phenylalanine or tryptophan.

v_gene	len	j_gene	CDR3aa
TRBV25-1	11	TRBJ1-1	CASGLRSEAFF
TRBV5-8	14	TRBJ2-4	CASTPDPGGNIQYF
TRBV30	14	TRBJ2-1	CAWSYGGTGDEQFF
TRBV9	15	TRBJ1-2	CASSVEPGGSYGYTF
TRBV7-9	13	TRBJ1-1	CASSGVSETEAFF
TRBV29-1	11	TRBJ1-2	CSVDPGYGYTF
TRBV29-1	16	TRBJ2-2	CSVETASGWNTGELFF
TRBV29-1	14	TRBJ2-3	CSVSRQGALDTQYF
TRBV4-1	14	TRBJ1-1	CASSHAGGNTEAFF
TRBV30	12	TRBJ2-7	CAWNGNSYEQYF
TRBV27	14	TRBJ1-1	CASSSLDRVSEAFF
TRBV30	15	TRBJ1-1	CAWSVLPTGNTEAFF
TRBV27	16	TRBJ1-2	CASSLSPPTGGKGYTF
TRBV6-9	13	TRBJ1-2	CASKELRRYGYTF
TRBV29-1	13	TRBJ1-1	CSAYRPLNTEAFF
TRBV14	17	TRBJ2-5	CASSPLRSRGEERTQYF
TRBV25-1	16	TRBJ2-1	CASSEGDSTSYNEQFF
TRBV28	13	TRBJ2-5	CASSLLRQETQYF
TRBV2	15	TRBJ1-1	CASSEGRDRFAEAFF
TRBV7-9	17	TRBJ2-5	CASSLGARSSGQETQYF
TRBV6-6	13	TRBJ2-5	CASTGQGRETQYF
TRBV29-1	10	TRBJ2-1	CSVELGEQFF
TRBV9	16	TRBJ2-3	CASSVDRGGSTDTQYF
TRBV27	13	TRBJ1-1	CASKVQGAAEAFF
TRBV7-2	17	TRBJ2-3	CASSYELLAGYTDTQYF
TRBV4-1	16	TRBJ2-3	CASSQRAAPGPDTQYF